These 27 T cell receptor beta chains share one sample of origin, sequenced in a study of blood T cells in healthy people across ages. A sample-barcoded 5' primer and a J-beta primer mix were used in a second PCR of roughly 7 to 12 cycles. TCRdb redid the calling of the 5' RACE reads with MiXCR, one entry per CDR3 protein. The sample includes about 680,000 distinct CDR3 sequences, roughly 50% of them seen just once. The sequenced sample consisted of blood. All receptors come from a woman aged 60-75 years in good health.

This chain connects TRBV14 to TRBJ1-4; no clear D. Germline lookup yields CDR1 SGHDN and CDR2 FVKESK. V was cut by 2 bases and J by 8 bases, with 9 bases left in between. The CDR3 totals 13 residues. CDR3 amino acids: CASSQPRWEKLFF. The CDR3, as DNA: TGTGCCAGCAGCCAACCGCGTTGGGAAAAACTGTTTTTT.

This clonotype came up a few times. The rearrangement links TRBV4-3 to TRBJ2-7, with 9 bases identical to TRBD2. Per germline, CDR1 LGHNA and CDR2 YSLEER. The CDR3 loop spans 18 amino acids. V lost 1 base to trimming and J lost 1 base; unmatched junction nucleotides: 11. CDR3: CASSQAPPSSGASYEQYF. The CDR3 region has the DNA TGCGCCAGCAGCCAAGCTCCCCCGTCTAGCGGGGCTTCCTACGAGCAGTACTTC.

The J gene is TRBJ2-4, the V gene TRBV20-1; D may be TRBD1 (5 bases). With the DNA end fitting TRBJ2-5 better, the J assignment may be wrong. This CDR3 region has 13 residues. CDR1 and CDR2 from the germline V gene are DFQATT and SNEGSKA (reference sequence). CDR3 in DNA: TGCAGTGCTGCATCCGTGACAGAAGAGACCCAGTACTTC. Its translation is CSAASVTEETQYF.

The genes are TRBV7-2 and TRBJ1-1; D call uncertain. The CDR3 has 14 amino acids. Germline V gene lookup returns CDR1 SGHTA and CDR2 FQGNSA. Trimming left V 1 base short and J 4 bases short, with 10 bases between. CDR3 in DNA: TGTGCCAGCAGCTTAGACAGTTCCCTCACTGAAGCTTTCTTT. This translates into CASSLDSSLTEAFF.

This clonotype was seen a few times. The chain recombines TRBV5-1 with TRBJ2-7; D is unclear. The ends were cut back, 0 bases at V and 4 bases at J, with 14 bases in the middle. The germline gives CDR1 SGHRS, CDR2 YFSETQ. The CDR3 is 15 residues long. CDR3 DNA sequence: TGCGCCAGCAGCTTGGGAGCATCCTCGGGTTACGAGCAGTACTTC. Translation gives CASSLGASSGYEQYF.

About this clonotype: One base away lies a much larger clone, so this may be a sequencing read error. As DNA, the CDR3 is TGTGCCAGCAGCCAACTTAGCCCCTACGAGCAGTACTTC. It translates to CASSQLSPYEQYF. The genes are TRBV4-2 and TRBJ2-7; D is unclear. V was cut by 2 bases and J by 2 bases, with 7 bases left in between. Germline V gene data show CDR1 as LGHNA and CDR2 as YNFKEQ. There are 13 residues in the CDR3.

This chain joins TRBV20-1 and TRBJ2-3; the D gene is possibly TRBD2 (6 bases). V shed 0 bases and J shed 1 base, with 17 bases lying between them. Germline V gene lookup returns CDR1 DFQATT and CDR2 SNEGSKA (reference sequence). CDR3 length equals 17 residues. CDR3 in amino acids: CSARDALSGGGTDTQYF. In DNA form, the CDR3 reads TGCAGTGCTAGAGATGCCCTTAGCGGAGGGGGCACAGATACGCAGTATTTT.

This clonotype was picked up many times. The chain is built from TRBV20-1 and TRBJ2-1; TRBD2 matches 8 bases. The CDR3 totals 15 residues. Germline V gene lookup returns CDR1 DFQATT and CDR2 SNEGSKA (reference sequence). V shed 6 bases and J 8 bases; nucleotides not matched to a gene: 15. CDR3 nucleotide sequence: TGCAGTGCCTACGTAGCGGGAACATCGAGTGATGAGCAGTTCTTC. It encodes CSAYVAGTSSDEQFF.

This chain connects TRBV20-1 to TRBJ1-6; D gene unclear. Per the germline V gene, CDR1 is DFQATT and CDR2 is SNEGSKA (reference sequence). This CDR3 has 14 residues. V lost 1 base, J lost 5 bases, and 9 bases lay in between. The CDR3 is CSARGTADNSPLHF. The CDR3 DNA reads TGCAGTGCTAGAGGGACCGCCGATAATTCACCCCTCCACTTT.

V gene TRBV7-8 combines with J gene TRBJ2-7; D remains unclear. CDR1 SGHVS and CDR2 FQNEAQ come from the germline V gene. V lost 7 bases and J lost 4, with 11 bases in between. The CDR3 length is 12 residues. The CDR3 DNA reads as TGTGCCAGCACCAAACCTGGTTACGAGCAGTACTTC. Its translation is CASTKPGYEQYF.

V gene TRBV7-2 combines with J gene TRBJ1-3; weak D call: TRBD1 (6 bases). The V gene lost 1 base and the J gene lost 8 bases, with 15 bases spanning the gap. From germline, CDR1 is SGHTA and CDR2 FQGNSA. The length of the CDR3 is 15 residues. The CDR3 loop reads CASSLGGGSRDTIYF. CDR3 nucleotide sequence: TGTGCCAGCAGCTTAGGAGGGGGGTCCCGAGACACCATATATTTT.

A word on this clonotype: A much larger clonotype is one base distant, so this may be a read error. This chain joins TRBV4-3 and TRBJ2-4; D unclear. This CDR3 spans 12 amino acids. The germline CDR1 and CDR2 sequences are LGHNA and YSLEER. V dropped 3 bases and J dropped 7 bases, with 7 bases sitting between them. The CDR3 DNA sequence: TGCGCCAGCAGCCAGGGCAGGAACATTCAGTACTTC. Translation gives CASSQGRNIQYF.

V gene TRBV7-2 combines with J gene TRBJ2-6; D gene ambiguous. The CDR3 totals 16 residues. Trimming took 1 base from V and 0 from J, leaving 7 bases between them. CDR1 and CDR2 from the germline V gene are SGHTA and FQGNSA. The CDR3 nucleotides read TGTGCCAGCAGCTTAGTACAACTCTCTGGGGCCAACGTCCTGACTTTC. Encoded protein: CASSLVQLSGANVLTF.

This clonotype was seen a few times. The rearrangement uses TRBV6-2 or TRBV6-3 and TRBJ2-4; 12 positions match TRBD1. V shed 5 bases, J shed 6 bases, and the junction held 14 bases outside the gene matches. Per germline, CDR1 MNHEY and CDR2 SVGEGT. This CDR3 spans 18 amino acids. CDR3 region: CASSTTGTGGARGNIQYF. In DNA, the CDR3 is TGTGCCAGCAGTACGACCGGGACAGGGGGCGCGAGGGGAAACATTCAGTACTTC.

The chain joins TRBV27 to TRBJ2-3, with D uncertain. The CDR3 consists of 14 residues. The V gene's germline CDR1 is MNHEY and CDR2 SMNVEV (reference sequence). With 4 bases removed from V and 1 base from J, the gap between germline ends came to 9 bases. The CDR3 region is CASSWSFGTDTQYF. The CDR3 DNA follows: TGTGCCAGCAGTTGGTCGTTTGGCACAGATACGCAGTATTTT.

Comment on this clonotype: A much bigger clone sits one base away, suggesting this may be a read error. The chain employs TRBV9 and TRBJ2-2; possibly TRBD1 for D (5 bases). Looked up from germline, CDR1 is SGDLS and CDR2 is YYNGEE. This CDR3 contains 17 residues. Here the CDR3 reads CPSSPRGHPMNTGELFF. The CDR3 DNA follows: TGTCCCAGCAGCCCCCGAGGACATCCGATGAACACCGGGGAGCTGTTTTTT. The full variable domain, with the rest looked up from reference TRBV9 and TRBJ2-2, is DSGVTQTPKHLITATGQRVTLRCSPRSGDLSVYWYQQSLDQGLQFLIQYYNGEERAKGNILERFSAQQFPDLHSELNLSSLELGDSALYFCPSSPRGHPMNTGELFFGEGSRLTVL.

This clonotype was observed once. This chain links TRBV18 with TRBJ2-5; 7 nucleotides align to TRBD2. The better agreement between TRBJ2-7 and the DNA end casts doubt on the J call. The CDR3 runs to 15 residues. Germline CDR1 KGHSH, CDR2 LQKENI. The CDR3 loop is CASSPLPGGRDEQYF. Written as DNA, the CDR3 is TGTGCCAGCTCACCACTGCCGGGAGGAAGGGACGAGCAGTACTTC.

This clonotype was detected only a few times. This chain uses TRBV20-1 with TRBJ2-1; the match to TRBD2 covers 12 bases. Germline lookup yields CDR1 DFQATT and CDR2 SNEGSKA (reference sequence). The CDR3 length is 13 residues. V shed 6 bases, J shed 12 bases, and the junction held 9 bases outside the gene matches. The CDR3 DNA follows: TGCAGTGCGCCGGGACTAGCGGGCTCGGGGCAGTTCTTC. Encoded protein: CSAPGLAGSGQFF.

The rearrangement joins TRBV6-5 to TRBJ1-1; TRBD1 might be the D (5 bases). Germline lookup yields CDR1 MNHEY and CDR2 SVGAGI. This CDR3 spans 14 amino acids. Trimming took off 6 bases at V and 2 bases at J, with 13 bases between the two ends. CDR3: CASSWTPLNTEAFF. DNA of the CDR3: TGTGCCAGCAGCTGGACACCCCTTAACACTGAAGCTTTCTTT.

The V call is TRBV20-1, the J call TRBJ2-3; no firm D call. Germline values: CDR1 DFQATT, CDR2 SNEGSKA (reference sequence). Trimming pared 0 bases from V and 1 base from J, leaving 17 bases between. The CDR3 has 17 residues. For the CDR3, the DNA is TGCAGTGCTAGAGATTGGATGAGAGATCCGGGCACAGATACGCAGTATTTT. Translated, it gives CSARDWMRDPGTDTQYF.

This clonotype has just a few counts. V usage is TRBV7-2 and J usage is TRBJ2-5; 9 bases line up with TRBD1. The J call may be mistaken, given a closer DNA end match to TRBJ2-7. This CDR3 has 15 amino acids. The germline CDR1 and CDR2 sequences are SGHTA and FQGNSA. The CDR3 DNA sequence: TGTGCCAGCAGCATAAAGGGACAGGGCCACTACGAGCAGTACTTC. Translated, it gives CASSIKGQGHYEQYF.

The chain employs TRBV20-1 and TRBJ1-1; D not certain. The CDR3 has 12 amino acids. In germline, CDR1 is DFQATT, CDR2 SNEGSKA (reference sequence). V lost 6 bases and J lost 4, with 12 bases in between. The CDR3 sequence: CSAKVAATEAFF. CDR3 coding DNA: TGCAGTGCCAAAGTCGCGGCCACTGAAGCTTTCTTT.

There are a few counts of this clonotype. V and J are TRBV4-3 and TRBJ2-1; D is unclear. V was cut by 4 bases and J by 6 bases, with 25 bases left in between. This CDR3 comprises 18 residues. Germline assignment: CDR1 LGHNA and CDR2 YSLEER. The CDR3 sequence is CASSLEATREYVSNEQFF. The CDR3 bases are TGCGCCAGCAGCCTCGAAGCGACCCGCGAGTACGTGTCCAATGAGCAGTTCTTC.

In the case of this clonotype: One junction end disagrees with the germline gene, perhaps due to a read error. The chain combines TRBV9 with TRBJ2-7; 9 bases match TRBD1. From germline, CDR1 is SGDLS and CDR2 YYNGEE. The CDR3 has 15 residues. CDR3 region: CAGSDGRDRVYEQYF. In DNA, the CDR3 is TGTGCCGGCAGCGATGGGAGGGACAGGGTCTACGAGCAGTACTTC. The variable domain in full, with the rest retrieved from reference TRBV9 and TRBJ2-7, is DSGVTQTPKHLITATGQRVTLRCSPRSGDLSVYWYQQSLDQGLQFLIQYYNGEERAKGNILERFSAQQFPDLHSELNLSSLELGDSALYFCAGSDGRDRVYEQYFGPGTRLTVT.

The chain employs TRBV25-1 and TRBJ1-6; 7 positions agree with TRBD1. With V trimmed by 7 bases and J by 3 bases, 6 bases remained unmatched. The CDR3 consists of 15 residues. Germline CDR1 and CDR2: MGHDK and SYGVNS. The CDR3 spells CASNPGQVYNSPLHF. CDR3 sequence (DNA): TGTGCCAGCAACCCCGGACAGGTCTATAATTCACCCCTCCACTTT.

The CDR3 DNA follows: TGCGCCAGCAGCCAAGATTTAGGTGCCGGCTACACCTTC. It translates to CASSQDLGAGYTF. V gene TRBV4-3 combines with J gene TRBJ1-2, with unresolved D. The length of the CDR3 is 13 residues. Germline CDR1 and CDR2: LGHNA and YSLEER. V lost 0 bases and J lost 8, with 10 bases in between.

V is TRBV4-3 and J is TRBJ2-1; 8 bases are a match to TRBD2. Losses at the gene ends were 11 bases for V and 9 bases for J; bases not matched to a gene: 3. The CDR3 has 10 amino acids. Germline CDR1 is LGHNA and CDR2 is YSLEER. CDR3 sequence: CAPREGEQFF. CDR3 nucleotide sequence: TGCGCCCCCCGGGAGGGTGAGCAGTTCTTC.